This entry is about one TCR beta chain. Its antigen remains undetermined. Per-nucleotide qualities are absent, and no much larger clonotype sits a single base away. This record comes from a study of T cell repertoires in cytomegalovirus infection (dated by TCRdb to the late 2010s). For the study in its entirety: Because public TCR beta signatures pointed to carriage of CMV infection together with the matching HLA type, the HLA type of each donor mattered for the analysis. Points the paper makes about the study in general: The ex vivo response was dominated by HLA-C-restricted CMV-specific TCR beta clonotypes, which also provided the single most frequent clonotype in two of eight donors. In both this cohort and an independent approximately 350-donor cohort, the cumulative frequency of public TCR beta family members distinguished carriers of CMV infection plus the relevant HLA type.

Reads for this sample came from an Illumina HiSeq 1500. TCRdb handled the public reads itself, with Q25 trimming in fastp and clone calling in MiXCR, and kept productive beta chains. All rows with the same CDR3 protein become a single entry with the most common DNA and genes. The sample data list 150,000 to 200,000 distinct CDR3 sequences, and approximately 15% of these were observed just once. Clones ranked in the top ten supply over 25% of the sample. The origin of this receptor is a human donor in good health (CMV status not recorded). Some clones in this sample may be carry-over from other donors' samples. The sequencing input was PBMCs.

Here the CDR3 is given as CASSHDRGDNEQFF. The DNA sequence follows: TGTGCCAGCAGCCACGACAGGGGGGACAATGAGCAGTTCTTC. The rearrangement combines TRBV7-9 with TRBJ2-1; 9 bases in the junction line up with TRBD1. In the germline V gene (reference sequence), CDR1 corresponds to SEHNR and CDR2 to FQNEAQ. The V end gives up 5 bases and the J end 5 bases, leaving 4 bases in the junction not matched to a gene. The CDR3 runs 14 amino acids, cysteine and phenylalanine included. Only the CDR3 part of the read is kept: 42 bases, read in frame from the first base.